Below, one TCR beta chain is given with its context. In the original processing: Amplified reference gene primers provided the basis for estimating nucleated cell counts. Assay used: immunoSEQ multiplex PCR; TCRdb lists only in-frame clones, some missing. The V and J calls and the clone size are those of that table, but D and trimming were determined from the DNA. The data show some 230,000 clones, 75% to 90% seen once. This entry comes from a study of blood T cell repertoires in COVID-19. In the study overall: T cells, B-cell-depleted T cells, or PBMCs provided the cDNA or gDNA that served as material.

It was during active infection that Seattle patients were enrolled and then longitudinally followed. This CDR3 has 16 amino acids. The V gene end was trimmed by 1 base and the J gene end by 3 bases; junction bases not matched to a gene: 6. In germline, CDR1 is SGHRS, CDR2 YFSETQ. The TCR sequence derives from a woman of 80 years or more with COVID-19, enrolled during active disease. The specimen sequenced was peripheral blood. The chain employs TRBV5-1 and TRBJ2-2; 7 positions agree with TRBD2. CDR3: CASSLRTGGDTGELFF. The CDR3 nucleotides are TGCGCCAGCAGCTTGCGGACTGGGGGGGACACCGGGGAGCTGTTTTTT.